These 12 T cell receptor beta chains originate from one sample sequenced in a study of post-analysis software for immune sequencing data. These receptors have no identified antigens. Whole-study results and caveats: A handful of TRBV segments, including TRBV5-6, TRBV5-1 and TRBV20-1, were more frequent in patients than controls.

Tagging with unique molecular identifiers was a feature of the TCR beta cDNA libraries. TCRdb itself ran the PCR reads through MiXCR, one entry per CDR3 protein. The sample carries 250,000 to 300,000 distinct CDR3 sequences, 30% to 45% recorded once. Sequencing was performed on blood. The receptors were gathered from a girl aged 5-17 years with multiple sclerosis.

The V and J genes are TRBV4-2 and TRBJ2-7; D perhaps matches TRBD1 (5 bases). The CDR3 is 15 residues long. Germline V gives CDR1 LGHNA, CDR2 YNFKEQ. Trimming removed 1 base from V and 0 bases from J, with 10 bases in between. This CDR3 reads CASSQGAGHSYEQYF. The CDR3 DNA is TGTGCCAGCAGCCAAGGGGCAGGGCACTCCTACGAGCAGTACTTC.

This clonotype was detected many times. This chain connects TRBV4-1 to TRBJ1-2, with D unclear. The V end was cut by 0 bases, the J end by 4 bases, with 12 bases between. Looked up from germline, CDR1 is MGHRA and CDR2 is YSYEKL. The CDR3 contains 15 residues. This CDR3 reads CASSQELSLSYGYTF. The CDR3 region has the DNA TGCGCCAGCAGCCAAGAGTTGAGCCTTAGCTATGGCTACACCTTC.

The chain is built from TRBV28 and TRBJ1-5, with D tentatively TRBD1 (6 bases). The CDR3 length is 14 residues. CDR1 is MDHEN, CDR2 SYDVKM, per germline. Trimming left V 2 bases short and J 5 bases short, with 10 bases between. CDR3 nucleotide sequence: TGTGCCAGCAGTTTAGGCTCAGGGGATCAGCCCCAGCATTTT. Amino acids: CASSLGSGDQPQHF.

This clonotype was seen many times. This chain uses TRBV25-1 with TRBJ2-5, with TRBD2 identical over 10 bases. CDR1 MGHDK and CDR2 SYGVNS come from the germline V gene. CDR3 length: 15 amino acids. V was clipped by 4 bases and J by 4 bases; unmatched bases: 6. CDR3 amino acids: CASSVAGTSAETQYF. The CDR3 coding sequence is TGTGCCAGCAGTGTGGCCGGGACTAGCGCAGAGACCCAGTACTTC.

This clonotype was seen more than once but under ten times. A much larger clone lies a single base off, so this may be a read error. The gene calls are TRBV29-1 and TRBJ2-3, with no clear D. The CDR3 sequence is 13 residues long. CDR1 SQVTM and CDR2 ANQGSEA come from the germline V gene. The CDR3 region has the DNA TGCAGCCTTGAAGGACCTAACGCAGATACGCAGTATTTT. Its protein is CSLEGPNADTQYF.

This chain connects TRBV5-5 to TRBJ2-5; a possible D gene is TRBD2 (5 bases). Judging by the DNA end, TRBJ2-7 fits better; the J call may be wrong. The CDR3 spans 10 residues. Germline CDR1 reads SGHKS; CDR2 reads YYEKEE (reference sequence). The CDR3 DNA sequence: TGTGCCAGCAGCGGACTCGAGCAGTACTTC. Encoded protein: CASSGLEQYF.

This clonotype was counted ten times or more. The gene calls are TRBV20-1 and TRBJ2-5; 7 positions match TRBD2. The germline V gene encodes CDR1 DFQATT and CDR2 SNEGSKA (reference sequence). The length of the CDR3 is 15 residues. V was clipped by 3 bases and J by 5 bases; unmatched bases: 12. The CDR3 nucleotides read TGCAGTGCTAGGAGGGCGGGAGCAGAGTCGGAGACCCAGTACTTC. This encodes CSARRAGAESETQYF.

The chain couples TRBV6-2 or TRBV6-3 to TRBJ1-2; TRBD1 matches 10 bases. The CDR3 sequence is 16 residues long. The germline V gene has CDR1 MNHEY and CDR2 SVGEGT. After removal of 5 bases from V and 9 bases from J, the junction contained 15 bases not matched to a gene. For the CDR3, the DNA is TGTGCCAGCAGTGGCGTCGGACAGGGGGGGATATGGAGCTACACCTTC. Translated, it gives CASSGVGQGGIWSYTF.

This clonotype was recorded a few times. A much bigger clone sits one base away, suggesting this may be a read error. This chain links TRBV29-1 with TRBJ1-4; 8 nucleotides align to TRBD1. This CDR3 has 13 residues. CDR1 is SQVTM, CDR2 ANQGSEA, per germline. The CDR3 DNA reads TGCAGCGTTGAAGGGACAGGGACTGAAAGACTGTTTTTT. Its translation is CSVEGTGTERLFF.

This clonotype was counted between two and nine times. One end of the junction is discordant with germline, which a read error may explain. The V gene is TRBV29-1, the J gene TRBJ1-1; 9 positions agree with TRBD1. CDR1 and CDR2 (germline): SQVTM, ANQGSEA. This CDR3 is 13 amino acids long. CDR3 nucleotide sequence: TGCAGCGTTGGGACAGGGGTGAACGCTGAAGCTTTCTTT. This sequence encodes CSVGTGVNAEAFF.

The rearrangement uses TRBV7-3 and TRBJ2-1, with D perhaps TRBD2 (6 bases). The end of the DNA is better explained by TRBJ2-7, so the J call may be wrong. This CDR3 is 18 amino acids long. CDR1 SGHTA and CDR2 FQGTGA come from the germline V gene. The chain's CDR3 is CASSPGTSDPSSYNEQYF. The CDR3 nucleotides are TGTGCCAGCAGCCCTGGGACTTCCGACCCTAGCTCCTACAATGAGCAGTACTTC.

The chain recombines TRBV7-9 with TRBJ2-3; D is ambiguous. The CDR3 has 14 residues. CDR1 SEHNR and CDR2 FQNEAQ come from the germline V gene (reference sequence). V lost 1 base, J lost 3 bases, and 8 bases lay in between. CDR3 in DNA: TGTGCCAGCAGCTTAGGCTACCTGACAGATACGCAGTATTTT. It yields the protein CASSLGYLTDTQYF.